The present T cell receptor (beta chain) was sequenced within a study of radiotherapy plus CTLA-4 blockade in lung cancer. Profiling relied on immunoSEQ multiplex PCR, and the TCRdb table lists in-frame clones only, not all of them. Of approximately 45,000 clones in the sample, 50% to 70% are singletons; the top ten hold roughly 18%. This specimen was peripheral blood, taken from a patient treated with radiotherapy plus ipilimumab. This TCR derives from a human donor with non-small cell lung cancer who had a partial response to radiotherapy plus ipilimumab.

The CDR3, as DNA: TGTGCCAGCAGCGCCACCGGGACTCGAGATGAAAAACTGTTTTTT. Translated: CASSATGTRDEKLFF. V gene TRBV5-6 combines with J gene TRBJ1-4; a weak D match, TRBD1 (5 bases). CDR3 length equals 15 residues. Trimming removed 4 bases at V and 6 bases at J, with 16 bases between. Germline CDR1 SGHDT, CDR2 YYEEEE.